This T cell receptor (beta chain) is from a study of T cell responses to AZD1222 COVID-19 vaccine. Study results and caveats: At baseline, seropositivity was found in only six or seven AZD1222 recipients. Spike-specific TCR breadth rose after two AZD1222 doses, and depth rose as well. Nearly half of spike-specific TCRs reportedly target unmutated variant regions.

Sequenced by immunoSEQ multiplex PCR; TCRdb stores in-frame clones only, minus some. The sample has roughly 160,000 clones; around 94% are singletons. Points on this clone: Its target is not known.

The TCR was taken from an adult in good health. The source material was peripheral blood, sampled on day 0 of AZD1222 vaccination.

The chain's CDR3 is CASSSAAANEKLFF. The CDR3 DNA reads as TGCGCCAGCAGCTCTGCGGCGGCTAATGAAAAACTGTTTTTT. The gene calls are TRBV5-1 and TRBJ1-4; D is uncertain. The germline gives CDR1 SGHRS, CDR2 YFSETQ. Trimming shortened V by 3 bases and J by 3 bases, and 9 bases separated the two germline ends. The CDR3 is made up of 14 amino acids.